The next 12 T cell receptor beta chains were all read from a single sample in a study of T cells in Graves' hyperthyroidism and ophthalmopathy. Amplification targeted TCR beta CDR3 regions from RNA transcripts. First-round RT-PCR of the TCR CDR3 relied on the HTBI primer set. One entry per CDR3 protein, called by TCRdb with MiXCR from the multiplex PCR reads. The sample includes about 840,000 distinct CDR3 sequences, about 38% of them seen just once. Sequencing used blood. All receptors come from a man younger than 35 with Graves' hyperthyroidism.

Comment on this clonotype: The junction differs from germline at one of its ends, possibly a read error. The gene calls are TRBV10-3 and TRBJ1-3, with 8 bases identical to TRBD1. This CDR3 contains 16 residues. Germline lookup yields CDR1 ENHRY and CDR2 SYGVKD. CDR3 sequence: CASSGPGQAIGNTIYF. The CDR3 DNA reads TGTGCCAGCAGTGGACCGGGACAGGCCATCGGAAACACCATATATTTT.

The table lists this clonotype with a few counts. The chain joins TRBV7-9 to TRBJ1-2; D is ambiguous. Trimming took 2 bases from V and 5 from J, leaving 3 bases between them. The CDR3 has 11 amino acids. From germline, CDR1 is SEHNR and CDR2 FQNEAQ (reference sequence). The CDR3 nucleotides read TGTGCCAGCAGCTTAATATATGGCTACACCTTC. Its protein product is CASSLIYGYTF.

This clonotype was counted between two and nine times. This sequence joins TRBV7-8 and TRBJ2-5, with TRBD1 as a possible D gene (5 bases). The CDR3 is 14 amino acids. Germline V gives CDR1 SGHVS, CDR2 FQNEAQ. Trimming removed 2 bases from V and 5 bases from J, with 12 bases in between. The CDR3 loop reads CASSLNSGMETQYF. The CDR3 DNA follows: TGTGCCAGCAGCTTAAATTCAGGGATGGAGACCCAGTACTTC.

A word on this clonotype: This may come from a read error, since a much larger clone is one base off. The CDR3 sequence is CASSRGTSGSYEQYF. Written as DNA, the CDR3 is TGTGCCAGCAGCCGCGGGACTAGCGGGTCCTACGAGCAGTACTTC. The chain couples TRBV7-9 to TRBJ2-7; TRBD2 matches at 12 bases. V was clipped by 5 bases and J by 1 base; unmatched bases: 3. The germline gives CDR1 SEHNR, CDR2 FQNEAQ (reference sequence). The CDR3 has 15 residues.

This sequence joins TRBV29-1 and TRBJ2-2; 8 nucleotides line up with TRBD1. V lost 8 bases, J lost 1 base, and 3 bases stayed unmatched. The germline V gene has CDR1 SQVTM and CDR2 ANQGSEA. The CDR3 is 13 residues long. In DNA, the CDR3 is TGCAGCCTCGGACAGGGGAACACCGGGGAGCTGTTTTTT. It is translated as CSLGQGNTGELFF.

This clonotype was recorded many times. DNA of the CDR3: TGTGCCACCAGTGATTTGGTTGGGGAAGCTTTCTTT. This codes for CATSDLVGEAFF. V usage is TRBV24-1 and J usage is TRBJ1-1; unclear D gene. Deletions cut 0 bases from V and 8 bases from J, with 6 bases between. The CDR3 has 12 amino acids. The germline gives CDR1 KGHDR, CDR2 SFDVKD.

On this clonotype itself: The junction and the germline gene differ at one end; a read error may be behind it. The V and J genes are TRBV7-9 and TRBJ1-1; the D is unclear. The CDR3 sequence is 15 residues long. The V gene's germline CDR1 is SEHNR and CDR2 FQNEAQ (reference sequence). CDR3 loop: CASSQETATGTEAFF. The CDR3, as DNA: TGCGCCAGCAGCCAAGAGACCGCGACCGGCACTGAAGCTTTCTTT.

This clonotype was detected a few times. V gene TRBV29-1 combines with J gene TRBJ2-7, with D possibly matching TRBD2 (5 bases). This CDR3 is 11 amino acids long. CDR1 and CDR2 (germline): SQVTM, ANQGSEA. Between the trimmed V and J ends, which lost 4 bases and 5 bases, there was a span of 9 bases. CDR3 DNA: TGCAGCGTTGTATCGGGGAACGAGCAGTACTTC. Protein: CSVVSGNEQYF.

This clonotype was observed a few times. The chain has TRBV5-1 and TRBJ2-7; weak D call: TRBD1 (6 bases). There are 14 residues in the CDR3. CDR1 and CDR2 from the germline V gene are SGHRS and YFSETQ. V was cut by 7 bases and J by 3 bases, with 17 bases left in between. The CDR3 here is CASSDSFGDYEQYF. CDR3 nucleotides: TGCGCCAGCTCGGACAGCTTCGGGGACTACGAGCAGTACTTC.

The sample holds many counts of this clonotype. J is TRBJ1-1 and V is TRBV2; 7 bases align to TRBD1. Trimming cost V 7 bases and J 5 bases; bases outside gene matches: 7. This CDR3 contains 13 residues. The germline CDR1 and CDR2 sequences are SNHLY and FYNNEI. DNA of the CDR3: TGTGCCAGCACCGGACAGGAGTTAACTGAAGCTTTCTTT. Its translation is CASTGQELTEAFF.

V gene TRBV12-3 or TRBV12-4 combines with J gene TRBJ2-7; perhaps TRBD2 as D (6 bases). The CDR3 sequence is 16 residues long. The V end was cut by 5 bases, the J end by 0 bases, with 17 bases between. The CDR3 region has the DNA TGTGCCAGCAGTGAAGCTCCCGGGGGTCCCTCCTACGAGCAGTACTTC. Translated: CASSEAPGGPSYEQYF.

This clonotype was counted once. This chain uses TRBV6-5 with TRBJ2-5; D not certain. This CDR3 contains 14 residues. CDR1 and CDR2 (germline): MNHEY, SVGAGI. V lost 0 bases and J lost 4, with 9 bases in between. The CDR3 here is CASSYSNPRETQYF. The CDR3 DNA is TGTGCCAGCAGTTACTCAAATCCAAGAGAGACCCAGTACTTC.